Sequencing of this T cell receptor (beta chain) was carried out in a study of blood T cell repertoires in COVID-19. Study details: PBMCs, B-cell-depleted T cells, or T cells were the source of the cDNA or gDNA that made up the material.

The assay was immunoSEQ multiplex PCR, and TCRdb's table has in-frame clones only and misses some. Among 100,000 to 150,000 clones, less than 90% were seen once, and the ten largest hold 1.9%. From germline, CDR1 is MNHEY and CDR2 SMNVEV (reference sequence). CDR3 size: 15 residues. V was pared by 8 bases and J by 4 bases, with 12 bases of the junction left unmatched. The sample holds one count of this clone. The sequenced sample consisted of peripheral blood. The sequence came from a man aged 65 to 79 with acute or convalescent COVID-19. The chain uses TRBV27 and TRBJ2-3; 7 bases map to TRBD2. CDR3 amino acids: CASVSGRGNADTQYF. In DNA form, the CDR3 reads TGTGCCAGCGTCTCAGGGAGGGGTAACGCAGATACGCAGTATTTT.